This T cell receptor (beta chain) was retrieved from a study of blood T cell repertoires in COVID-19. The method was immunoSEQ multiplex PCR; TCRdb's version includes in-frame clones alone and lacks a portion of them. This table holds 160,000 or so clones, around three quarters found once. The V and J ends lost 10 bases and 5 bases, in that order; junction bases with no gene match: 16. CDR3 size: 17 residues. CDR1 and CDR2 (germline): ENHRY, SYGVKD. Sequenced sample: peripheral blood. The clonotype was recovered from a man between 65 and 85 years old with active or convalescent COVID-19. The rearrangement links TRBV10-3 to TRBJ2-7; 14 nucleotides align to TRBD2. The CDR3 DNA follows: TGTGCCACACACGCGGGGACTAGCGGGAGTAAACTAGACGAGCAGTACTTC. Translated, it gives CATHAGTSGSKLDEQYF.